This T cell receptor (beta chain) was found in a study of cytomegalovirus exposure and HLA in healthy donors. General study points: Roughly even sequencing depth across donors was the assumption behind the presence/absence analyses. Prior analysis indicated that the majority of TCR beta V segments exhibited productivity approximately 90% or approximately 30% of the time. Many donors carried some public TCRs, although rarity characterized most TCR sequences.

PCR was performed using 60 Vbeta and 13 Jbeta primers. Measured with immunoSEQ multiplex PCR; TCRdb has only the in-frame clones, and not every one. This sample yields about 130,000 clones, of which around 80% are seen a single time; approximately 11% belongs to the top ten. The CDR3 sequence is 16 residues long. The germline V gene encodes CDR1 LGHNA and CDR2 YNFKEQ. V was clipped by 0 bases and J by 2 bases, with 11 bases between them. This clone was seen once. Its matching antigen is unknown. Material for sequencing was PBMCs. The sequence was obtained from a man in his thirties or forties in good health and CMV-seropositive. This rearrangement joins TRBV4-2 to TRBJ1-3; a weak D match, TRBD1 (5 bases). The CDR3 region has the DNA TGTGCCAGCAGCCAAGATTGGGGGAGGGCTGGAAACACCATATATTTT. Its translation is CASSQDWGRAGNTIYF.